The 24 T cell receptor beta chains given below trace back to one sample, sequenced in a study of control samples from healthy donors and cancer patients. Data came from immunoSEQ multiplex PCR; TCRdb stores just in-frame clones and leaves some out. The sample has 150,000 to 200,000 clones, 88% seen once; the top ten hold about 5.3%. Specimen: blood. The receptors shown here come from a woman in her 30s in good health.

V is TRBV11-2 and J is TRBJ1-5, with D hard to call. Germline assignment: CDR1 SGHAT and CDR2 FQNNGV. V gave up 5 bases and J gave up 2 bases, with 10 bases separating them. The CDR3 is 14 amino acids. Written as DNA, the CDR3 is TGTGCCAGCAGCCCCGCCGGGGGCAATCAGCCCCAGCATTTT. Its translation: CASSPAGGNQPQHF.

The chain carries TRBV9 and TRBJ1-1; 7 nucleotides line up with TRBD1. Trimming cost V 3 bases and J 0 bases; bases outside gene matches: 5. Germline values: CDR1 SGDLS, CDR2 YYNGEE. The CDR3 is 15 residues long. CDR3 amino acids: CASSARDRVNTEAFF. DNA for the CDR3: TGTGCCAGCAGCGCCCGAGACAGGGTGAACACTGAAGCTTTCTTT.

This sequence joins TRBV6-5 and TRBJ2-7; D gene uncertain. Trimming took 5 bases from V and 3 from J, leaving 5 bases between them. There are 11 residues in the CDR3. Germline V gene sequence: CDR1 MNHEY, CDR2 SVGAGI. The CDR3 bases are TGTGCCAGCAGTACAGACTACGAGCAGTACGTC. Its translation: CASSTDYEQYV.

The rearrangement uses TRBV11-2 and TRBJ2-7; 12 nucleotides agree with TRBD2. The V and J ends lost 3 bases and 0 bases, in that order; junction bases with no gene match: 3. In germline, CDR1 is SGHAT, CDR2 FQNNGV. The CDR3 is 16 amino acids. The CDR3 DNA follows: TGTGCCAGCAGCTTCACTAGCGGGGGGCTCTCCTACGAGCAGTACGTC. It translates to CASSFTSGGLSYEQYV.

This clone appeared once. The chain recombines TRBV5-1 with TRBJ2-5; perhaps TRBD2 as D (5 bases). V dropped 0 bases and J dropped 2 bases, with 14 bases sitting between them. The CDR3 is 16 residues long. From germline, CDR1 is SGHRS and CDR2 YFSETQ. The CDR3 reads CASSLDEEEFQETQYF. In nucleotides, the CDR3 is TGCGCCAGCAGCTTGGATGAGGAGGAATTTCAAGAGACCCAGTACTTC.

The chain uses TRBV9 and TRBJ2-1; 11 positions agree with TRBD2. The germline gives CDR1 SGDLS, CDR2 YYNGEE. The junction had 7 bases not matched to a gene; V was cut back by 3 bases and J by 5 bases. CDR3 size: 16 residues. The CDR3 DNA sequence: TGTGCCAGCAGCGCCCACGGGACTAGCGGTCACAATGAGCAGTTCTTC. It translates to CASSAHGTSGHNEQFF.

The chain is built from TRBV19 and TRBJ1-1; tentative D call: TRBD1 (6 bases). The germline V gene encodes CDR1 LNHDA and CDR2 SQIVND (reference sequence). This CDR3 is built from 16 residues. Trimming removed 3 bases from V and 6 bases from J, with 20 bases in between. The CDR3 spells CASSISLRGGLAEAFF. The CDR3 DNA reads TGTGCCAGTAGTATCTCCTTACGGGGGGGCTTGGCTGAAGCTTTCTTT.

The chain couples TRBV19 to TRBJ2-5; possibly TRBD1 for D (6 bases). Germline loops: CDR1 LNHDA, CDR2 SQIVND (reference sequence). Deletions cut 11 bases from V and 4 bases from J, with 20 bases between. This CDR3 contains 14 residues. DNA of the CDR3: TGTGCCTCCCGGGATGTGGGGGCGTCAGAGACCCAGTACTTC. This gives the protein CASRDVGASETQYF.

CDR3 in amino acids: CASSSYRGQETQYF. CDR3 nucleotide sequence: TGCGCCAGCAGCTCCTACAGGGGGCAAGAGACCCAGTACTTC. The chain employs TRBV5-1 and TRBJ2-5; the match to TRBD1 covers 8 bases. Germline CDR1 and CDR2: SGHRS and YFSETQ. The CDR3 runs to 14 residues. With 3 bases clipped from V and 2 bases from J, the junction kept 3 bases outside the gene matches.

The chain joins TRBV21-1 to TRBJ2-7; no check of the table's D call, TRBD2, against the DNA was made. TRBV21-1 is designated a pseudogene. CDR3 length: 16 amino acids. DNA for the CDR3: TGTGCCAGCAGCAACCCATCATCCCGGGACTCCTACGAGCAGTACTTC. It yields the protein CASSNPSSRDSYEQYF.

The rearrangement joins TRBV25-1 to TRBJ2-2; D is uncertain. This CDR3 contains 14 residues. Per the germline V gene, CDR1 is MGHDK and CDR2 is SYGVNS. V lost 2 bases and J 3 bases, leaving 7 bases between the germline ends. CDR3: CASSESFYTGELFF. DNA for the CDR3: TGTGCCAGCAGTGAAAGTTTTTACACCGGGGAGCTGTTTTTT. The full variable domain, rest sourced from reference TRBV25-1 and TRBJ2-2, is EADIYQTPRYLVIGTGKKITLECSQTMGHDKMYWYQQDPGMELHLIHYSYGVNSTEKGDLSSESTVSRIRTEHFPLTLESARPSHTSQYLCASSESFYTGELFFGEGSRLTVL.

The rearrangement uses TRBV5-1 and TRBJ1-6; D might be TRBD1 (6 bases). Germline V lookup: CDR1 SGHRS, CDR2 YFSETQ. V was pared by 2 bases and J by 14 bases, with 20 bases between. This CDR3 contains 15 residues. The CDR3, as DNA: TGCGCCAGCAGCTTAGATTTAACAGGGCGGGTGACCCTCCACTTT. It is translated as CASSLDLTGRVTLHF. The full variable domain, rest sourced from reference TRBV5-1 and TRBJ1-6, is KAGVTQTPRYLIKTRGQQVTLSCSPISGHRSVSWYQQTPGQGLQFLFEYFSETQRNKGNFPGRFSGRQFSNSRSEMNVSTLELGDSALYLCASSLDLTGRVTLHFGNGTRLTVT.

This chain joins TRBV10-1 and TRBJ2-1, with 11 bases identical to TRBD2. The V segment lost 4 bases and the J segment 5 bases; nucleotides outside the gene matches: 4. Germline V gives CDR1 WNHNN, CDR2 SYGVQD (reference sequence). CDR3 length equals 15 residues. The CDR3 DNA reads TGCGCCAGCAGTGGGGGACTAGCGGACCACAATGAGCAGTTCTTC. This translates into CASSGGLADHNEQFF.

V gene TRBV5-1 combines with J gene TRBJ1-4; TRBD1 aligns across 8 bases. The CDR3 runs to 13 residues. Germline CDR1 is SGHRS and CDR2 is YFSETQ. Trimming cost V 5 bases and J 15 bases; bases outside gene matches: 12. This chain's CDR3 is CASRSPGQGTVFF. CDR3 in DNA: TGCGCCAGCAGATCACCTGGACAGGGAACGGTGTTTTTT.

The V and J genes are TRBV6-5 and TRBJ1-1; TRBD1 agrees at 7 bases. With 7 bases clipped from V and 1 base from J, the junction kept 3 bases outside the gene matches. The CDR3 runs to 13 residues. The germline gives CDR1 MNHEY, CDR2 SVGAGI. The CDR3 protein is CASTRQGNTEAFF. For the CDR3, the DNA is TGTGCCAGCACCAGACAGGGGAACACTGAAGCTTTCTTT.

This clone was seen many times. This chain joins TRBV5-1 and TRBJ2-2, with D unclear. V lost 1 base, J lost 3 bases, and 7 bases lay in between. The CDR3 runs 14 residues. Germline V gene lookup returns CDR1 SGHRS and CDR2 YFSETQ. The CDR3 reads CASSLSLHTGELFF. The CDR3 region has the DNA TGCGCCAGCAGCTTGTCCCTTCACACCGGGGAGCTGTTTTTT. The entire variable domain, with the rest obtained from reference TRBV5-1 and TRBJ2-2, is as follows: KAGVTQTPRYLIKTRGQQVTLSCSPISGHRSVSWYQQTPGQGLQFLFEYFSETQRNKGNFPGRFSGRQFSNSRSEMNVSTLELGDSALYLCASSLSLHTGELFFGEGSRLTVL.

This chain connects TRBV6-6 to TRBJ1-6; TRBD1 is a possible D gene (6 bases). CDR3 length: 12 amino acids. Germline CDR1 reads MNHNY; CDR2 reads SVGAGI (reference sequence). V lost 6 bases and J 8 bases, leaving 8 bases between the germline ends. The CDR3 coding sequence is TGTGCCAGCAGACAGGGTGATTCACCCCTCCACTTT. Protein product: CASRQGDSPLHF.

This chain connects TRBV3-1 (or the pseudogene TRBV3-2) to TRBJ1-4, with D tentatively TRBD1 (6 bases). V was cut by 1 base and J by 5 bases, with 11 bases left in between. CDR1 and CDR2 (germline): LGHDT, YNNKEL (reference sequence). This CDR3 is built from 15 residues. CDR3 protein: CASSQGGGRNEKLFF. Written as DNA, the CDR3 is TGTGCCAGCAGCCAAGGGGGGGGGCGAAATGAAAAACTGTTTTTT.

The chain links TRBV7-6 to TRBJ2-3; 14 bases agree with TRBD2. The CDR3 is made up of 19 amino acids. With 5 bases clipped from V and 1 base from J, the junction kept 11 bases outside the gene matches. CDR1 SGHVS and CDR2 FNYEAQ come from the germline V gene. The CDR3 sequence is CASSRRWTSGGRGTDTQYF. The CDR3 DNA reads TGTGCCAGCAGCCGAAGGTGGACTAGCGGGGGGCGGGGCACAGATACGCAGTATTTT.

The chain is built from TRBV5-5 and TRBJ2-6; 10 nucleotides match TRBD1. Germline V gives CDR1 SGHKS, CDR2 YYEKEE (reference sequence). This CDR3 has 17 residues. J lost 0 bases, V lost 3 bases, and 3 bases had no gene match. CDR3: CASSSRTGGSGANVLTF. The CDR3 region has the DNA TGTGCCAGCAGCTCCCGGACAGGGGGCTCTGGGGCCAACGTCCTGACTTTC. Full variable domain (remainder filled in from reference TRBV5-5 and TRBJ2-6): DAGVTQSPTHLIKTRGQQVTLRCSPISGHKSVSWYQQVLGQGPQFIFQYYEKEERGRGNFPDRFSARQFPNYSSELNVNALLLGDSALYLCASSSRTGGSGANVLTFGAGSRLTVL.

V gene TRBV10-3 combines with J gene TRBJ1-1, with TRBD1 matching 7 bases. This CDR3 contains 14 residues. J lost 0 bases, V lost 5 bases, and 3 bases had no gene match. Per the germline V gene, CDR1 is ENHRY and CDR2 is SYGVKD. CDR3 sequence (DNA): TGTGCCATCAGTTCGGGACAGTTGAACACTGAAGCTTTCTTT. Translation gives CAISSGQLNTEAFF.

This rearrangement joins TRBV27 to TRBJ1-1; possibly TRBD1 for D (5 bases). Between the trimmed V and J ends, which lost 1 base and 2 bases, there was a span of 8 bases. The CDR3 covers 14 residues. CDR1 and CDR2 from the germline V gene are MNHEY and SMNVEV (reference sequence). Written as DNA, the CDR3 is TGTGCCAGCAGTTTATTGCAGGGCAACACTGAAGCTTTCTTT. Protein: CASSLLQGNTEAFF.

The chain uses TRBV7-2 and TRBJ2-3; D is unresolved. The germline V and J ends were trimmed by 2 bases and 0 bases, with 9 bases remaining between them. The CDR3 runs 15 residues. The V gene's germline CDR1 is SGHTA and CDR2 FQGNSA. The CDR3 spells CASSLRKLSTDTQYF. Written as DNA, the CDR3 is TGTGCCAGCAGCTTACGAAAGCTTAGCACAGATACGCAGTATTTT.

The chain has TRBV11-2 and TRBJ1-5; D remains ambiguous. V was cut by 0 bases and J by 5 bases, with 8 bases left in between. The V gene's germline CDR1 is SGHAT and CDR2 FQNNGV. This CDR3 region has 14 residues. CDR3: CASSLDRAYQPQHF. The CDR3 coding sequence is TGTGCCAGCAGCTTAGATCGGGCCTATCAGCCCCAGCATTTT.